This note documents a single T cell receptor (beta chain) sequence. This entry comes from a study of OX40 agonist ivuxolimab in advanced cancers. Looked up from germline, CDR1 is ENHRY and CDR2 is SYGVKD. There are 16 residues in the CDR3. V was pared by 6 bases and J by 1 base, with 5 bases of the junction left unmatched. Data came from immunoSEQ multiplex PCR; TCRdb stores just in-frame clones and leaves some out. The sample lists approximately 110,000 clones, 85% to 95% occurring once. V and J are TRBV10-3 and TRBJ2-2; 10 bases fit TRBD1. The receptor was derived from an adult with an advanced solid tumor such as melanoma, head and neck, liver or kidney cancer. The input for sequencing was CD4+ or CD8+ T cells sorted from blood, taken in a trial of the OX40 agonist ivuxolimab. Here the CDR3 DNA reads TGTGCCATCAGGGAAGACAGGGGGCGGAACACCGGGGAGCTGTTTTTT. Translated: CAIREDRGRNTGELFF.